This T cell receptor beta chain comes out of a study of technical replicates of blood from several donors. The CDR3 is made up of 15 amino acids. Germline-derived CDR1 and CDR2 are SGHTA and FQGNSA. Trimming took off 5 bases at V and 4 bases at J, with 15 bases between the two ends. Assay: immunoSEQ multiplex PCR; the TCRdb copy retains only in-frame clones and omits some. The data hold over 90,000 clones, with about 96% observed a single time. The clonotype comes from a human donor in good health. The sample was T cells isolated from PBMCs. The chain carries TRBV7-2 and TRBJ1-5, with D perhaps TRBD1 (5 bases). The CDR3 bases are TGTGCCAGCAGCCCGTTCCGGGACTCGAATCAGCCCCAGCATTTT. Translating it yields CASSPFRDSNQPQHF.